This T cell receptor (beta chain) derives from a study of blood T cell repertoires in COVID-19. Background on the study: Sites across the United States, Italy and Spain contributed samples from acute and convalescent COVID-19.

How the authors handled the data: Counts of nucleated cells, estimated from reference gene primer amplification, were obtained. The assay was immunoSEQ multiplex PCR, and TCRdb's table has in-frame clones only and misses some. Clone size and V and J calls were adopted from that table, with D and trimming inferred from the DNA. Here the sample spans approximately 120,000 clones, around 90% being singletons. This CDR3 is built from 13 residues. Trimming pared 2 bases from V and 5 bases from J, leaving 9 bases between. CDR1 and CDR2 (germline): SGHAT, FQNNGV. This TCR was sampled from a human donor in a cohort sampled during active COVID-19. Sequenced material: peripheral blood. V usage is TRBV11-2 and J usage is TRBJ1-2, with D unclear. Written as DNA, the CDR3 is TGTGCCAGCAGCTTAACCACTTGGTATGGCTACACCTTC. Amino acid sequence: CASSLTTWYGYTF.